This TCR beta chain came from a study of glioma-infiltrating T cells after dendritic cell vaccination. Background on the study: At biweekly intervals, patients got three intradermal dendritic cell vaccine injections.

This clone was recorded only once. The V gene lost 4 bases and the J gene lost 7 bases, with 10 bases spanning the gap. CDR3 size: 12 residues. Germline CDR1 SGHTS, CDR2 YDEGEE. The primer mix had 60 V beta and 13 J beta primers. Only in-frame clones appear in the TCRdb table, and some are missing; sequencing was by immunoSEQ multiplex PCR. The sample records under 100,000 clones, about four fifths being singletons. This TCR was sampled from a human donor with glioblastoma. The sequenced sample was blood, obtained before dendritic cell vaccination. The V gene is TRBV5-8, the J gene TRBJ2-3; weak D call: TRBD1 (6 bases). The DNA of the CDR3 is TGTGCCAGCAGCCAGGACAGTTATACGCAGTATTTT. This translates into CASSQDSYTQYF.